The sequence of this T cell receptor (beta chain) was determined in a study of Ad26.COV2.S vaccination and SARS-CoV-2 variants. Study-wide context: It was the COV1001 Ad26.COV2.S trial arm that included the donor. In the study, Ad26.COV2.S was injected intramuscularly once, or twice 56 days apart. General study findings and limits: Reports say spike-specific CD8+ and CD4+ T cell responses covered substantial breadth after vaccination.

As to this clone: Its antigen is undetermined.

Profiled with immunoSEQ multiplex PCR; TCRdb holds only in-frame clones, not every one. This sample has 320,000 or so clones; roughly 90% occur once, and the top ten carry around 5.5%. Treatment described: roughly 19 received Ad26.COV2.S at low or high dose, single or two shots; 5 received placebo; per-sample allocation not given. Specimen acquisition occurred on day 63 following the initial vaccine or placebo injection. The shot given was an Ad26 vector that makes Wuhan-strain SARS-CoV-2 spike. This CDR3 contains 14 residues. Germline assignment: CDR1 KGHSH and CDR2 LQKENI. Between the trimmed V and J ends, which lost 6 bases and 1 base, there was a span of 9 bases.

This TCR came from a person between 18 and 65 years old who received the Ad26.COV2.S COVID-19 vaccine or a placebo. The genes are TRBV18 and TRBJ2-2, with D unresolved. The sequencing used peripheral blood, collected in a trial of Ad26.COV2.S vaccine versus placebo. CDR3 nucleotides: TGTGCCAGCTCTGTAGGAATGAACACCGGGGAGCTGTTTTTT. It yields the protein CASSVGMNTGELFF.